One and the same sample provided the 27 T cell receptor beta chains below, sequenced in a study of blood T cell repertoires in COVID-19. TCRdb's table, derived via immunoSEQ multiplex PCR, lists solely in-frame clones and lacks some. Among over 250,000 clones, roughly 80% were seen once, and the ten largest hold around 10%. The sequenced sample was peripheral blood. These receptors were collected from a woman between 50 and 59 years old who had recovered from COVID-19.

This chain uses TRBV5-1 with TRBJ2-1; 10 positions agree with TRBD2. The CDR3 totals 15 residues. Germline-derived CDR1 and CDR2 are SGHRS and YFSETQ. V shed 2 bases, J shed 4 bases, and the junction held 3 bases outside the gene matches. CDR3 in DNA: TGCGCCAGCAGCTTAAGGACTAGCGGTTACAATGAGCAGTTCTTC. It yields the protein CASSLRTSGYNEQFF. Together with reference TRBV5-1 and TRBJ2-1, the CDR3 gives the full variable domain: KAGVTQTPRYLIKTRGQQVTLSCSPISGHRSVSWYQQTPGQGLQFLFEYFSETQRNKGNFPGRFSGRQFSNSRSEMNVSTLELGDSALYLCASSLRTSGYNEQFFGPGTRLTVL.

The genes are TRBV20-1 and TRBJ2-3, with TRBD2 matching over 12 bases. The ends lost 3 bases at V and 3 bases at J; junction bases unmatched: 7. There are 16 residues in the CDR3. Germline loops: CDR1 DFQATT, CDR2 SNEGSKA (reference sequence). The CDR3 loop reads CSASWRGTSGTDTQYF. In DNA, the CDR3 is TGCAGTGCTAGTTGGAGGGGGACTAGCGGGACAGATACGCAGTATTTT.

V and J are TRBV7-2 and TRBJ2-7; 9 bases line up with TRBD1. The germline gives CDR1 SGHTA, CDR2 FQGNSA. V gave up 6 bases and J gave up 3 bases; unmatched junction bases: 15. CDR3 size: 17 residues. CDR3 DNA: TGTGCCAGCAGTCGTTTCCCGGGACAGGGTAACCTCTACGAGCAGTACTTC. Amino acids: CASSRFPGQGNLYEQYF.

This sequence joins TRBV30 and TRBJ1-1, with 8 bases identical to TRBD1. In germline, CDR1 is GTSNPN, CDR2 SVGIG (reference sequence). The CDR3 is 16 amino acids. The ends lost 4 bases at V and 0 bases at J; junction bases unmatched: 10. DNA of the CDR3: TGTGCCTGGACAGGGGGCGGGGGAAGGATGAACACTGAAGCTTTCTTT. Its translation: CAWTGGGGRMNTEAFF.

This clone has only one observation. The chain joins TRBV27 to TRBJ2-7; 8 bases are shared with TRBD1. Losses at the gene ends were 6 bases for V and 5 bases for J; bases not matched to a gene: 6. The CDR3 contains 13 residues. From germline, CDR1 is MNHEY and CDR2 SMNVEV (reference sequence). CDR3 amino acids: CASRGQGFNEQYF. CDR3 sequence (DNA): TGTGCCAGCAGAGGACAGGGATTCAACGAGCAGTACTTC.

The chain couples TRBV7-2 to TRBJ2-2; the match to TRBD2 covers 10 bases. This CDR3 comprises 18 residues. V was clipped by 1 base and J by 0 bases; unmatched bases: 5. The germline gives CDR1 SGHTA, CDR2 FQGNSA. The CDR3 reads CASSLVSLAGANTGELFF. The CDR3 bases are TGTGCCAGCAGCTTAGTATCCCTAGCGGGGGCGAACACCGGGGAGCTGTTTTTT.

The V and J genes are TRBV5-1 and TRBJ2-7; 12 positions agree with TRBD1. Germline values: CDR1 SGHRS, CDR2 YFSETQ. The CDR3 loop spans 15 amino acids. Unmatched junction bases numbered 6, after V lost 4 bases and J lost 4 bases. The CDR3 protein is CASSLGTGGVYEQYF. CDR3 DNA: TGCGCCAGCAGCCTCGGGACAGGGGGCGTTTACGAGCAGTACTTC.

CDR3 bases: TGTGCCAGCAGCTTAGCCCTGGGGAGGGTTCAAGAGACCCAGTACTTC. Translating gives CASSLALGRVQETQYF. The V gene is TRBV7-2, the J gene TRBJ2-5; 7 positions agree with TRBD2. This CDR3 spans 16 amino acids. Germline V CDR1 and CDR2: SGHTA, FQGNSA. Unmatched junction bases numbered 6, after V lost 0 bases and J lost 2 bases. Variable domain in full (rest from reference TRBV7-2 and TRBJ2-5): GAGVSQSPSNKVTEKGKDVELRCDPISGHTALYWYRQSLGQGLEFLIYFQGNSAPDKSGLPSDRFSAERTGGSVSTLTIQRTQQEDSAVYLCASSLALGRVQETQYFGPGTRLLVL.

The chain uses TRBV29-1 and TRBJ2-1; the D gene is possibly TRBD2 (5 bases). CDR3 length equals 14 residues. Trimming cost V 6 bases and J 5 bases, with 17 bases left between them. Germline CDR1 is SQVTM and CDR2 is ANQGSEA. CDR3 sequence: CSVRSGPSHNEQFF. CDR3 nucleotide sequence: TGCAGCGTCAGGAGCGGACCCTCTCACAATGAGCAGTTCTTC.

V and J are TRBV6-5 and TRBJ1-1; 8 bases are shared with TRBD1. V trimming: 3 bases; J trimming: 3 bases; junction bases outside the gene matches: 6. Germline assignment: CDR1 MNHEY and CDR2 SVGAGI. The CDR3 sequence is 15 residues long. CDR3 amino acids: CASSYMTGADTEAFF. The CDR3 coding sequence is TGTGCCAGCAGTTATATGACAGGGGCCGACACTGAAGCTTTCTTT.

This clone was found a few times. The chain uses TRBV7-9 and TRBJ2-7, with D perhaps matching TRBD2 (7 bases). CDR3 length: 13 residues. Germline lookup yields CDR1 SEHNR and CDR2 FQNEAQ (reference sequence). V was trimmed by 6 bases and J by 6 bases, leaving 15 bases between them. The CDR3 DNA follows: TGTGCCAGCAGTTTTTCAGGGGAGGGCGAGCAGTACTTC. Translation gives CASSFSGEGEQYF. The variable domain in full, with the rest retrieved from reference TRBV7-9 and TRBJ2-7, is DTGVSQNPRHKITKRGQNVTFRCDPISEHNRLYWYRQTLGQGPEFLTYFQNEAQLEKSRLLSDRFSAERPKGSFSTLEIQRTEQGDSAMYLCASSFSGEGEQYFGPGTRLTVT.

The chain uses TRBV28 and TRBJ2-7, with 10 bases identical to TRBD1. The CDR3 has 15 amino acids. The V and J ends lost 2 bases and 5 bases, in that order; junction bases with no gene match: 6. CDR1 is MDHEN and CDR2 is SYDVKM in the germline V gene. CDR3 in amino acids: CASSLGQGVFDEQYF. CDR3 coding DNA: TGTGCCAGCAGTTTAGGACAGGGGGTCTTCGACGAGCAGTACTTC.

The rearrangement uses TRBV7-3 and TRBJ2-1, with 11 bases fitting TRBD2. The CDR3 loop spans 15 amino acids. CDR1 SGHTA and CDR2 FQGTGA come from the germline V gene. V lost 4 bases and J lost 7; bases outside the gene matches: 6. CDR3 nucleotides: TGTGCCAGCAGCTCATGGGCTAGCGGGAGGAATGAGCAGTTCTTC. Protein: CASSSWASGRNEQFF.

This chain links TRBV7-9 with TRBJ1-1, with 10 bases identical to TRBD1. This CDR3 has 15 amino acids. V gave up 5 bases and J gave up 3 bases; unmatched junction bases: 6. Germline V lookup: CDR1 SEHNR, CDR2 FQNEAQ (reference sequence). CDR3 DNA sequence: TGTGCCAGCAGCCTGAGACAGGGGGCAGACACTGAAGCTTTCTTT. This codes for CASSLRQGADTEAFF.

With regard to this clone: Other DNA sequences from this sample encode an identical CDR3 as well. The chain recombines TRBV2 with TRBJ2-1, with TRBD2 identical over 14 bases. This CDR3 has 15 residues. The V gene end was trimmed by 6 bases and the J gene end by 4 bases; junction bases not matched to a gene: 2. Looked up from germline, CDR1 is SNHLY and CDR2 is FYNNEI. The CDR3, as DNA: TGTGCCAGCAGGGGACTAGCGGGGGTGTACAATGAGCAGTTCTTC. This translates into CASRGLAGVYNEQFF.

V gene TRBV6-6 combines with J gene TRBJ1-5; D gene ambiguous. The CDR3 runs 14 residues. Germline lookup yields CDR1 MNHNY and CDR2 SVGAGI (reference sequence). V was pared by 5 bases and J by 3 bases, with 11 bases between. The CDR3 region is CASSIPGYNQPQHF. The CDR3 nucleotides read TGTGCCAGCAGTATCCCGGGGTACAATCAGCCCCAGCATTTT.

The V gene is TRBV19, the J gene TRBJ2-2; 11 positions match TRBD2. The V gene's germline CDR1 is LNHDA and CDR2 SQIVND (reference sequence). The V and J ends lost 5 bases and 3 bases, in that order; junction bases with no gene match: 11. The CDR3 contains 18 residues. CDR3 sequence: CASSSRLAGQLDTGELFF. DNA for the CDR3: TGTGCCAGTAGTTCCAGACTAGCGGGGCAGTTGGACACCGGGGAGCTGTTTTTT. The variable domain in full, with the rest retrieved from reference TRBV19 and TRBJ2-2, is DGGITQSPKYLFRKEGQNVTLSCEQNLNHDAMYWYRQDPGQGLRLIYYSQIVNDFQKGDIAEGYSVSREKKESFPLTVTSAQKNPTAFYLCASSSRLAGQLDTGELFFGEGSRLTVL.

J is TRBJ2-3 and V is TRBV27; a possible D gene is TRBD2 (6 bases). CDR1 and CDR2 (germline): MNHEY, SMNVEV (reference sequence). V shed 4 bases and J shed 6 bases, with 14 bases lying between them. The CDR3 extends over 14 amino acids. The CDR3 reads CASSSRTILDTQYF. The CDR3 bases are TGTGCCAGCAGTTCCCGGACTATTTTGGATACGCAGTATTTT.

The chain has TRBV29-1 and TRBJ2-3; 9 nucleotides match TRBD2. The CDR3 is made up of 15 amino acids. Per germline, CDR1 SQVTM and CDR2 ANQGSEA. J was trimmed by 4 bases and V by 4 bases; bases with no gene match: 9. CDR3 DNA: TGCAGCGTTGTTAGGCGGGGGGGCCTGTCAGATACGCAGTATTTT. Its protein product is CSVVRRGGLSDTQYF.

The sample holds a few counts of this clone. The chain links TRBV5-1 to TRBJ1-1; D is unresolved. Germline loops: CDR1 SGHRS, CDR2 YFSETQ. This CDR3 is built from 14 residues. The V end lost 0 bases, the J end lost 3 bases, and 9 bases lay between the germline ends. This CDR3 is CASSLAGEYTEAFF. DNA for the CDR3: TGCGCCAGCAGCTTGGCCGGGGAATACACTGAAGCTTTCTTT.

The rearrangement joins TRBV4-3 to TRBJ2-7; tentatively, D is TRBD1 (6 bases). The germline V gene encodes CDR1 LGHNA and CDR2 YSLEER. There are 15 residues in the CDR3. With 0 bases removed from V and 6 bases from J, the gap between germline ends came to 15 bases. The CDR3 sequence is CASSQDRTAFSEQYF. The CDR3 DNA sequence: TGCGCCAGCAGCCAAGATCGGACAGCCTTCAGCGAGCAGTACTTC.

The J gene is TRBJ2-7, the V gene TRBV4-1, with 7 bases fitting TRBD1. CDR1 is MGHRA and CDR2 is YSYEKL in the germline V gene. V dropped 2 bases and J dropped 0; count of bases not matched to a gene: 7. The CDR3 totals 16 residues. The CDR3 coding sequence is TGCGCCAGCAGCCAACTCTTTGACAGGGACTCCTACGAGCAGTACTTC. It codes for CASSQLFDRDSYEQYF.

Only a few counts were recorded for this clone. The chain uses TRBV30 and TRBJ1-1; D ambiguous. This CDR3 is built from 12 residues. From germline, CDR1 is GTSNPN and CDR2 SVGIG (reference sequence). The V gene lost 4 bases and the J gene lost 2 bases, with 8 bases spanning the gap. The CDR3 DNA is TGTGCCTGGAAGAGAGCTAACACTGAAGCTTTCTTT. Translating gives CAWKRANTEAFF.

The chain has TRBV30 and TRBJ1-3, with D maybe TRBD1 (6 bases). Trimming took 5 bases from V and 4 from J, leaving 9 bases between them. This CDR3 spans 12 amino acids. The germline gives CDR1 GTSNPN, CDR2 SVGIG (reference sequence). The CDR3 sequence is CAWQGLGNTIYF. The CDR3 DNA reads TGTGCCTGGCAGGGGTTAGGAAACACCATATATTTT.

This clone was observed a single time. The CDR3 DNA is TGTGCCAGCAGTTTGGGCCAGGGCTACTATGGCTACACCTTC. Translated, it gives CASSLGQGYYGYTF. This chain joins TRBV28 and TRBJ1-2, with a possible D match to TRBD1 (5 bases). The CDR3 spans 14 residues. CDR1 and CDR2 from the germline V gene are MDHEN and SYDVKM. Trimming took 3 bases from V and 3 from J, leaving 11 bases between them.

The chain links TRBV29-1 to TRBJ1-2; TRBD1 agrees at 7 bases. The germline gives CDR1 SQVTM, CDR2 ANQGSEA. The CDR3 has 14 amino acids. After removal of 6 bases from V and 0 bases from J, the junction contained 7 bases not matched to a gene. CDR3 region: CSVTGTETNYGYTF. The CDR3 coding sequence is TGCAGCGTAACCGGGACAGAGACTAACTATGGCTACACCTTC.

The CDR3 is CASSFGTGVSEQYF. DNA of the CDR3: TGTGCCAGCAGCTTCGGGACAGGGGTCTCCGAGCAGTACTTC. The chain is built from TRBV7-8 and TRBJ2-7, with 10 bases aligning to TRBD1. The CDR3 is 14 amino acids. With V trimmed by 3 bases and J by 6 bases, 5 bases remained unmatched. Germline-derived CDR1 and CDR2 are SGHVS and FQNEAQ.